This T cell receptor beta chain was documented in a study of tumor and adjacent non-tumor tissue in lung cancer. In the study overall: The cohort had about 12 adenocarcinoma, a couple of squamous cell and 1 small cell patients. Points from the study as a whole: TCR diversity was significantly greater in tumor than normal lung tissue.

CDR3 size: 14 residues. CDR1 is SQVTM and CDR2 is ANQGSEA in the germline V gene. Unmatched junction bases numbered 8, after V lost 7 bases and J lost 5 bases. A modified ARM-PCR protocol with three rounds of nested PCR amplified TCRbeta. TCRdb recomputed calls from the multiplex PCR reads with MiXCR, one row per CDR3 protein. The repertoire includes about 98,000 distinct CDR3 sequences, 80% of them detected once, and 30% sits in the top ten. No cell sorting was done before RNA was extracted from the tissue. The normal lung tissue was taken more than 3 cm from the tumor edge. Donors were chemotherapy-naive, newly diagnosed lung cancer surgical patients in China, August–late 2014. As concerns this clonotype: The antigen remains unidentified.

Sequencing was done on a sample of distant non-tumor lung tissue. This rearrangement joins TRBV29-1 to TRBJ2-3; 11 nucleotides agree with TRBD2. This TCR was sampled from a man in his 60s with small cell lung cancer. The CDR3 reads CSETSGTAEDTQYF. The CDR3 DNA reads as TGCAGCGAGACTAGCGGGACTGCAGAAGATACGCAGTATTTT.